This T cell receptor (beta chain) appears in the sequencing data of a study of blood T cell repertoires in COVID-19. As for the study in general: COVID-19 samples collected from the United States, Italy and Spain covered acute and convalescent phases. PBMCs, B-cell-depleted T cells, or T cells provided the cDNA or gDNA that made up the material.

Original analysis: How many nucleated cells were present was estimated from reference gene primer amplification. Clones were read by immunoSEQ multiplex PCR, and TCRdb kept only the in-frame ones, dropping some. D and trimming were read from the DNA, whereas the V and J calls and clone size are those reported in that table. The data hold about 150,000 clones, with roughly 81% observed a single time. Patients in Seattle were enrolled during active infection, then followed longitudinally. Deletions cut 4 bases from V and 8 bases from J, with 11 bases between. Germline V gene data show CDR1 as KGHDR and CDR2 as SFDVKD. The CDR3 totals 13 residues.

Sequencing was carried out using peripheral blood. The V call is TRBV24-1, the J call TRBJ1-5; TRBD1 is a possible D gene (6 bases). This TCR came from a woman over 75 with COVID-19, enrolled during active disease. CDR3 loop: CATSDFTGKPQHF. Here the CDR3 DNA reads TGTGCCACCAGTGACTTTACAGGGAAGCCCCAGCATTTT.